The 13 T cell receptor beta chains presented below share a single source sample, sequenced in a study of blood T cell repertoires in COVID-19. Method: immunoSEQ multiplex PCR; TCRdb's copy keeps in-frame clones and lacks some. This table holds 100,000 to 150,000 clones, about 91% found once. Sequenced sample: peripheral blood. These receptors all stem from a middle-aged man with acute or convalescent COVID-19.

The chain employs TRBV9 and TRBJ2-1; D unclear. The V gene lost 0 bases and the J gene lost 8 bases, with 15 bases spanning the gap. The CDR3 extends over 15 amino acids. Germline assignment: CDR1 SGDLS and CDR2 YYNGEE. This CDR3 is CASSVAYVPQYEQFF. The CDR3 DNA follows: TGTGCCAGCAGCGTAGCCTACGTGCCCCAATATGAGCAGTTCTTC.

The genes are TRBV5-8 and TRBJ1-1; 12 bases match TRBD1. The CDR3 length is 16 residues. Unmatched junction bases numbered 8, after V lost 3 bases and J lost 5 bases. Germline V gene sequence: CDR1 SGHTS, CDR2 YDEGEE. DNA of the CDR3: TGTGCCAGCAGCTGGGACAGGGGGCAAGTAGGGACTGAAGCTTTCTTT. Its protein is CASSWDRGQVGTEAFF.

This clone appeared once. This chain connects TRBV19 to TRBJ2-3; perhaps TRBD1 as D (5 bases). CDR1 is LNHDA and CDR2 is SQIVND in the germline V gene (reference sequence). CDR3 length: 15 amino acids. V lost 4 bases, J lost 4 bases, and 15 bases lay in between. Here the CDR3 reads CASSKAGLGSDTQYF. The DNA of the CDR3 is TGTGCCAGTAGTAAGGCAGGGCTCGGATCAGATACGCAGTATTTT. The entire variable domain, with the rest obtained from reference TRBV19 and TRBJ2-3, is as follows: DGGITQSPKYLFRKEGQNVTLSCEQNLNHDAMYWYRQDPGQGLRLIYYSQIVNDFQKGDIAEGYSVSREKKESFPLTVTSAQKNPTAFYLCASSKAGLGSDTQYFGPGTRLTVL.

The chain recombines TRBV6-1 with TRBJ2-1; TRBD1 matches at 9 bases. Per germline, CDR1 MNHNS and CDR2 SASEGT. Trimming at V came to 0 bases and at J to 6 bases, leaving 6 bases not matched to a gene. The length of the CDR3 is 16 residues. In DNA, the CDR3 is TGTGCCAGCAGTGAAGCGGACAGGGGAGGTCTCAATGAGCAGTTCTTC. This sequence encodes CASSEADRGGLNEQFF.

This rearrangement joins TRBV9 to TRBJ2-7, with D hard to call. Deletions cut 4 bases from V and 0 bases from J, with 11 bases between. The CDR3 covers 14 residues. Germline CDR1 is SGDLS and CDR2 is YYNGEE. The CDR3 nucleotides are TGTGCCAGCAGCCCTTCCCCCTTCTCCTACGAGCAGTACTTC. Encoded protein: CASSPSPFSYEQYF.

CDR3 DNA: TGTGCCAGCAGTTTTAGGGGGCAGCCCCAGCATTTT. This codes for CASSFRGQPQHF. The chain couples TRBV12-3 or TRBV12-4 to TRBJ1-5, with a weak D call TRBD1 (6 bases). The germline V and J ends were trimmed by 3 bases and 7 bases, with 7 bases remaining between them. CDR3 length equals 12 residues.

The chain has TRBV9 and TRBJ2-7; D gene ambiguous. V dropped 2 bases and J dropped 6 bases, with 15 bases sitting between them. The CDR3 is 14 amino acids. Germline V gene lookup returns CDR1 SGDLS and CDR2 YYNGEE. The CDR3 loop is CASSVLPQGGEQYF. CDR3 DNA sequence: TGTGCCAGCAGCGTCCTCCCCCAAGGCGGCGAGCAGTACTTC.

The J gene is TRBJ1-2, the V gene TRBV7-9, with D hard to call. V was pared by 7 bases and J by 2 bases, with 14 bases between. CDR1 and CDR2 (germline): SEHNR, FQNEAQ (reference sequence). This CDR3 spans 14 amino acids. The CDR3 DNA is TGTGCCAGCAACGTGATGACGGGAAACTATGGCTACACCTTC. As protein: CASNVMTGNYGYTF.

The chain joins TRBV6-6 to TRBJ1-5; weak D call: TRBD1 (5 bases). CDR1 MNHNY and CDR2 SVGAGI come from the germline V gene (reference sequence). Trimming took 8 bases from V and 8 from J, leaving 16 bases between them. The CDR3 spans 13 residues. The CDR3 protein is CASGGLWGEPQHF. The CDR3 DNA is TGTGCCAGCGGAGGTTTGTGGGGGGAGCCCCAGCATTTT.

V and J are TRBV2 and TRBJ1-5; 9 bases match TRBD1. From germline, CDR1 is SNHLY and CDR2 FYNNEI. V gave up 0 bases and J gave up 7 bases; unmatched junction bases: 4. CDR3 length: 15 residues. As DNA, the CDR3 is TGTGCCAGCAGTGAAGCGGACAGGGGTCCCCAGCCCCAGCATTTT. It is translated as CASSEADRGPQPQHF.

The V gene is TRBV5-1, the J gene TRBJ1-1; 9 bases are a match to TRBD1. This CDR3 spans 15 amino acids. Germline V gene lookup returns CDR1 SGHRS and CDR2 YFSETQ. The V segment lost 2 bases and the J segment 5 bases; nucleotides outside the gene matches: 7. CDR3 in amino acids: CASSFMTGGMTEAFF. The CDR3 bases are TGCGCCAGCAGCTTTATGACAGGGGGTATGACTGAAGCTTTCTTT. Filled out from reference TRBV5-1 and TRBJ1-1, the complete variable domain reads KAGVTQTPRYLIKTRGQQVTLSCSPISGHRSVSWYQQTPGQGLQFLFEYFSETQRNKGNFPGRFSGRQFSNSRSEMNVSTLELGDSALYLCASSFMTGGMTEAFFGQGTRLTVV.

The chain recombines TRBV28 with TRBJ2-7; 7 nucleotides line up with TRBD2. Germline CDR1 is MDHEN and CDR2 is SYDVKM. V trimming: 7 bases; J trimming: 2 bases; junction bases outside the gene matches: 8. The CDR3 is 14 amino acids. The DNA for the CDR3 is TGTGCCAGCACCAAAAGCGGGACCACCTACGAGCAGTACTTC. Residues: CASTKSGTTYEQYF.

The CDR3 nucleotides read TGCGCCAGGGACAGTTATTCACCCCTCCACTTT. This sequence encodes CARDSYSPLHF. The rearrangement uses TRBV10-1 and TRBJ1-6; D may be TRBD1 (6 bases). V lost 9 bases to trimming and J lost 8 bases, with 8 bases between them. Germline CDR1 is WNHNN and CDR2 is SYGVQD (reference sequence). This CDR3 region has 11 residues.